This T cell receptor beta chain was captured by sequencing in a study of OX40 agonist ivuxolimab in advanced cancers. Whole-study results and caveats: Blood T cells, both CD4+ and CD8+, expanded clonally by week 6 at 0.1 to 3.0 mg/kg. CD8+ T cells showed, on average, more clonal expansion than CD4+ cells. Those patients achieving a partial response at 0.1-3.0 mg/kg showed among the lowest clonal expansion.

TCRdb's table, derived via immunoSEQ multiplex PCR, lists solely in-frame clones and lacks some. The table has about 34,000 clones, 82% seen once. Germline lookup yields CDR1 LNHDA and CDR2 SQIVND (reference sequence). Unmatched junction bases numbered 3, after V lost 3 bases and J lost 4 bases. CDR3 length: 14 residues. Comments on this clone: Its antigen is currently unknown.

The source material was CD4+ or CD8+ T cells sorted from blood, sampled in a trial of the OX40 agonist ivuxolimab. This receptor was obtained from an adult with an advanced solid tumor such as melanoma, head and neck, liver or kidney cancer. The gene calls are TRBV19 and TRBJ2-3; 8 nucleotides align to TRBD2. The CDR3 sequence: CASSISGGSDTQYF. In DNA form, the CDR3 reads TGTGCCAGTAGTATCAGCGGGGGCTCAGATACGCAGTATTTT. The full variable domain, rest sourced from reference TRBV19 and TRBJ2-3, is DGGITQSPKYLFRKEGQNVTLSCEQNLNHDAMYWYRQDPGQGLRLIYYSQIVNDFQKGDIAEGYSVSREKKESFPLTVTSAQKNPTAFYLCASSISGGSDTQYFGPGTRLTVL.